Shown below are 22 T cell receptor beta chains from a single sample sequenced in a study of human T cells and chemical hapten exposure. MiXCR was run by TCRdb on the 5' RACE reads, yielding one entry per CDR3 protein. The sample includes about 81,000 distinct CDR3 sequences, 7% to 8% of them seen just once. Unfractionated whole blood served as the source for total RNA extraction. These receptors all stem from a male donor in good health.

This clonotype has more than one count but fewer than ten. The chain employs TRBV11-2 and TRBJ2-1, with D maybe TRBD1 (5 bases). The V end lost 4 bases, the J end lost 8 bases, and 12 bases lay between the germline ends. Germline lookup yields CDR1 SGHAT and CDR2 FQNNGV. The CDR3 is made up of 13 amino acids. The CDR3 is CASSSPQGDEQFF. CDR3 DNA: TGTGCCAGCAGCTCCCCCCAGGGTGATGAGCAGTTCTTC.

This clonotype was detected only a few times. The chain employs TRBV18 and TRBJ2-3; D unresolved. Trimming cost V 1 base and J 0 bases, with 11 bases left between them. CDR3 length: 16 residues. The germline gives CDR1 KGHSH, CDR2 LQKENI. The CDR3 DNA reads TGTGCCAGCTCACCACGGCAGGCTTCTAGCACAGATACGCAGTATTTT. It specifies CASSPRQASSTDTQYF.

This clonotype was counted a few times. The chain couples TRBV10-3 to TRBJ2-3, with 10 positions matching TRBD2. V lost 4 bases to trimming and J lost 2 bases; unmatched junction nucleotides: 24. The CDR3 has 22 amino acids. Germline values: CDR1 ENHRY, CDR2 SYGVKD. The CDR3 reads CAISGSGSLAGAHHLSTDTQYF. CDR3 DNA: TGTGCCATCAGTGGGTCTGGGTCGCTAGCGGGGGCGCATCACCTCTCCACAGATACGCAGTATTTT.

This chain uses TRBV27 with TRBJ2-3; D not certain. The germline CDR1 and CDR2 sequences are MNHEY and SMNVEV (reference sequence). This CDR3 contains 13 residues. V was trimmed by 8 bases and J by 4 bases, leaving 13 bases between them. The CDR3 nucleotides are TGTGCCAGCCGATTGGTTGTTGCAGATACGCAGTATTTT. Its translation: CASRLVVADTQYF.

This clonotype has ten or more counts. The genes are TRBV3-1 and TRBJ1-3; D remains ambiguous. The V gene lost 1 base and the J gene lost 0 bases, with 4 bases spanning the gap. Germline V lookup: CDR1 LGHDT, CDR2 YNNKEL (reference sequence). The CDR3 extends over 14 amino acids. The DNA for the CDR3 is TGTGCCAGCAGCCAAGGGGGCTCTGGAAACACCATATATTTT. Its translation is CASSQGGSGNTIYF. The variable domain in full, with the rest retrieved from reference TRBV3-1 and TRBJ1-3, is DTAVSQTPKYLVTQMGNDKSIKCEQNLGHDTMYWYKQDSKKFLKIMFSYNNKELIINETVPNRFSPKSPDKAHLNLHINSLELGDSAVYFCASSQGGSGNTIYFGEGSWLTVV.

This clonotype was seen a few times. The CDR3 loop is CASSQQGAYEQYF. The CDR3 DNA is TGTGCCAGCAGCCAACAGGGGGCCTACGAGCAGTACTTC. V gene TRBV3-1 combines with J gene TRBJ2-7; 7 bases agree with TRBD1. The CDR3 extends over 13 amino acids. V lost 2 bases, J lost 2 bases, and 0 bases stayed unmatched. Germline V gene lookup returns CDR1 LGHDT and CDR2 YNNKEL (reference sequence).

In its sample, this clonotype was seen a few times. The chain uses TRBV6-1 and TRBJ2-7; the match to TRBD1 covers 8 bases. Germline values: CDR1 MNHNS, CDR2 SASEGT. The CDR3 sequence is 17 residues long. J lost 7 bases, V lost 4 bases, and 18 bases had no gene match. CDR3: CASSARATQGAMGEQYF. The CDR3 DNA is TGTGCCAGCAGTGCTAGAGCAACCCAGGGGGCAATGGGGGAGCAGTACTTC.

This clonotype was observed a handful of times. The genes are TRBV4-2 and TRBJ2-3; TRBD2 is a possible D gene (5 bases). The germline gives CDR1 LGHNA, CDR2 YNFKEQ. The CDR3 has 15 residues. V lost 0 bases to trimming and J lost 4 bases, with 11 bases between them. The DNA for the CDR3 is TGTGCCAGCAGCCAAGAAGGGATGGAGGCAGATACGCAGTATTTT. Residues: CASSQEGMEADTQYF.

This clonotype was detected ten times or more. CDR3 in amino acids: CATSRDPSAETQYF. The CDR3 DNA is TGTGCCACCAGCAGAGATCCCAGCGCAGAGACCCAGTACTTC. V gene TRBV15 combines with J gene TRBJ2-5; D is undetermined. V was clipped by 0 bases and J by 4 bases, with 9 bases between them. Germline values: CDR1 LNHNV, CDR2 YYDKDF (reference sequence). The CDR3 contains 14 residues.

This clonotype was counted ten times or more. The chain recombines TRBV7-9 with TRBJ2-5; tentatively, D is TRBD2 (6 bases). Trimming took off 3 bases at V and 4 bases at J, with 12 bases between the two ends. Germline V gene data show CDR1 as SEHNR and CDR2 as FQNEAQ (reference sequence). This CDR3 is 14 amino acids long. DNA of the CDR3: TGTGCCAGCAGCTTGGAAACTAGCTTAGAGACCCAGTACTTC. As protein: CASSLETSLETQYF.

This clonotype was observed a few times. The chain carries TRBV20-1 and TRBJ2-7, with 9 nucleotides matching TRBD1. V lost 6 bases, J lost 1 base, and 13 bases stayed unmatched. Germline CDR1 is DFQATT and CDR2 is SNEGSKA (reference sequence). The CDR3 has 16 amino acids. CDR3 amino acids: CSATGTGTQPSYEQYF. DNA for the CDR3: TGCAGTGCAACCGGGACAGGGACACAACCATCCTACGAGCAGTACTTC.

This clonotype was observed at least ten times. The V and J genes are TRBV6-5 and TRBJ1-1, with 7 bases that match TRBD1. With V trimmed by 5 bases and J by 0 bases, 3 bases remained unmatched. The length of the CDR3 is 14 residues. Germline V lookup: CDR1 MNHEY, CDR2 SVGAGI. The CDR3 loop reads CASSTQGVNTEAFF. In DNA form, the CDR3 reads TGTGCCAGCAGTACCCAGGGGGTGAACACTGAAGCTTTCTTT.

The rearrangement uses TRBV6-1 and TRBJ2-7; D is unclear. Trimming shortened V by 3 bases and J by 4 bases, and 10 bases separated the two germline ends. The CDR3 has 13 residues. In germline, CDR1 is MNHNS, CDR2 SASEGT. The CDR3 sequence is CASSDVPRYEQYF. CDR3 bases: TGTGCCAGCAGTGACGTTCCGAGATACGAGCAGTACTTC.

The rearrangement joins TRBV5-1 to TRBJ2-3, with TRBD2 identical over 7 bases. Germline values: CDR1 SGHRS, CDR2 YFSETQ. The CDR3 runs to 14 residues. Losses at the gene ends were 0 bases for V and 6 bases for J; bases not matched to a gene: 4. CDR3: CASSLGLAVDTQYF. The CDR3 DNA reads TGCGCCAGCAGCTTGGGCCTAGCGGTCGATACGCAGTATTTT.

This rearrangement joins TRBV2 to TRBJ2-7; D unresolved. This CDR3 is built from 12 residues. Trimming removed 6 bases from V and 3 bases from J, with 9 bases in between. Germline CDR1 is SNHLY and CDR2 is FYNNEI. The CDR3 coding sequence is TGTGCCAGCAGGGACCCGAGCTACGAGCAGTACTTC. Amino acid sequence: CASRDPSYEQYF.

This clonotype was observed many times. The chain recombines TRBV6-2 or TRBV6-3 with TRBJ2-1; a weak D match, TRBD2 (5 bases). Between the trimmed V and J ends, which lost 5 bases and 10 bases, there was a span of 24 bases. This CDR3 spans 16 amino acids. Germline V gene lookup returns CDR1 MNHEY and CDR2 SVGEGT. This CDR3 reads CASSPTRGRITGEQFF. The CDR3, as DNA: TGTGCCAGCAGTCCCACCAGAGGGAGAATAACGGGCGAGCAGTTCTTC.

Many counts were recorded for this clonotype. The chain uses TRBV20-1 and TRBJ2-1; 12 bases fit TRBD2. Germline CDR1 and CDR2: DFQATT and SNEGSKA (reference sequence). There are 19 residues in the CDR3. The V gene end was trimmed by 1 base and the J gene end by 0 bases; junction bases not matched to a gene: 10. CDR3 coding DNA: TGCAGTGCTAGAGGGCGGAGACTAGCGGGGGCTCTCTCCTACAATGAGCAGTTCTTC. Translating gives CSARGRRLAGALSYNEQFF.

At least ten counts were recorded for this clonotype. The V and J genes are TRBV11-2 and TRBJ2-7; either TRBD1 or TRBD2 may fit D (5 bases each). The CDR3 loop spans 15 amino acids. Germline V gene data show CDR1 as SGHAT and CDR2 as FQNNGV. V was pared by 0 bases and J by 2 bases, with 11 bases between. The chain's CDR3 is CASSLEGPPPYEQYF. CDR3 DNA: TGTGCCAGCAGCTTAGAGGGACCCCCCCCCTACGAGCAGTACTTC. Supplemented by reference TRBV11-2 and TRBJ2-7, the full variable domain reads EAGVAQSPRYKIIEKRQSVAFWCNPISGHATLYWYQQILGQGPKLLIQFQNNGVVDDSQLPKDRFSAERLKGVDSTLKIQPAKLEDSAVYLCASSLEGPPPYEQYFGPGTRLTVT.

The CDR3 here is CASSGLDGNIQYF. CDR3 DNA: TGTGCCAGCAGTGGACTAGACGGTAACATTCAGTACTTC. This chain joins TRBV25-1 and TRBJ2-4; tentatively, D is TRBD2 (6 bases). This CDR3 region has 13 residues. Germline V gene sequence: CDR1 MGHDK, CDR2 SYGVNS. Trimming took off 4 bases at V and 7 bases at J, with 11 bases between the two ends.

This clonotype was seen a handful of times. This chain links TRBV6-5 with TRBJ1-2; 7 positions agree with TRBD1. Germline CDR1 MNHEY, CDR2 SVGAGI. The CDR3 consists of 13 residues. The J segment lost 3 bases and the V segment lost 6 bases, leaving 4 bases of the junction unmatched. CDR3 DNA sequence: TGTGCCAGCAGCCCGGGACAGTACTATGGCTACACCTTC. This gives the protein CASSPGQYYGYTF.

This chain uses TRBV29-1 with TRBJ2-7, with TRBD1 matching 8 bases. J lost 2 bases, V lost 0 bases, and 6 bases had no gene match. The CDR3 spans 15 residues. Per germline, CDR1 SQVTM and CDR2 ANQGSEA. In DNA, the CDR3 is TGCAGCGTTGAAGAATATAGGACAGGGACCTACGAGCAGTACTTC. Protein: CSVEEYRTGTYEQYF.

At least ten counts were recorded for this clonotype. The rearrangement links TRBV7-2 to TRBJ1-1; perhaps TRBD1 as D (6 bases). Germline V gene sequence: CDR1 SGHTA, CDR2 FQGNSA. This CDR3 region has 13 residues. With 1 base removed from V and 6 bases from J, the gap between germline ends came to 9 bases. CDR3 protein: CASSLGGPAEAFF. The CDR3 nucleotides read TGTGCCAGCAGCTTAGGGGGGCCGGCTGAAGCTTTCTTT.